This T cell receptor beta chain comes out of a study of shared clonotypes between healthy human individuals. Trimming took 0 bases from V and 3 from J, leaving 0 bases between them. The germline CDR1 and CDR2 sequences are SGHKS and YYEKEE (reference sequence). This CDR3 contains 12 residues. As to this clone: Only one base separates this from a far larger clonotype, so it likely reflects a read error. Other DNA sequences from this sample encode an identical CDR3 as well.

Every contributor of samples was a Caucasian grown-up residing in Nashville, Tennessee. Investigators divided CD4+ cells into CD45RA+ naive and CD45RA-negative memory subsets. As handled by the study authors: From ImmunoSEQ came sequences covering only the junction and carrying no quality scores, so filtering differed. The data were produced by immunoSEQ multiplex PCR, yet TCRdb's version contains in-frame clones alone and is incomplete. V, J and clone size derive from that table, while D and trimming were established from the DNA sequence. Of about 1.1 million clones listed, approximately 80% are singletons.

The TCR was taken from a man aged 18 to 30 in good health. Some clones in this sample may be carry-over from other donors' samples. V gene TRBV5-5 combines with J gene TRBJ2-2, with D unresolved. Input material: memory CD4+ T cells from PBMCs. Subset in this sample: CD45RA-negative fraction. CDR3 sequence reads: CASSLDTGELFF. The CDR3 bases are TGTGCCAGCAGCTTGGACACCGGGGAGCTGTTTTTT.